This T cell receptor (beta chain) was found in a study of T cell changes during pregnancy in multiple sclerosis. The repertoire was sequenced with immunoSEQ multiplex PCR; TCRdb's copy has only in-frame clones and lacks some. The sample has about 83,000 clones; over 90% are singletons. The CDR3 sequence is 14 residues long. CDR1 and CDR2 (germline): MNHEY, SVGAGI. Trimming at V came to 2 bases and at J to 7 bases, leaving 7 bases not matched to a gene. The gene calls are TRBV6-5 and TRBJ1-1, with 7 bases that match TRBD1. The sample was peripheral blood, taken in the second trimester of pregnancy. The TCR comes from a female donor with multiple sclerosis, enrolled in a pregnancy study. Written as DNA, the CDR3 is TGTGCCAGCAGTTACAGGGGGCGCGGGGTTGAAGCTTTCTTT. It codes for CASSYRGRGVEAFF.